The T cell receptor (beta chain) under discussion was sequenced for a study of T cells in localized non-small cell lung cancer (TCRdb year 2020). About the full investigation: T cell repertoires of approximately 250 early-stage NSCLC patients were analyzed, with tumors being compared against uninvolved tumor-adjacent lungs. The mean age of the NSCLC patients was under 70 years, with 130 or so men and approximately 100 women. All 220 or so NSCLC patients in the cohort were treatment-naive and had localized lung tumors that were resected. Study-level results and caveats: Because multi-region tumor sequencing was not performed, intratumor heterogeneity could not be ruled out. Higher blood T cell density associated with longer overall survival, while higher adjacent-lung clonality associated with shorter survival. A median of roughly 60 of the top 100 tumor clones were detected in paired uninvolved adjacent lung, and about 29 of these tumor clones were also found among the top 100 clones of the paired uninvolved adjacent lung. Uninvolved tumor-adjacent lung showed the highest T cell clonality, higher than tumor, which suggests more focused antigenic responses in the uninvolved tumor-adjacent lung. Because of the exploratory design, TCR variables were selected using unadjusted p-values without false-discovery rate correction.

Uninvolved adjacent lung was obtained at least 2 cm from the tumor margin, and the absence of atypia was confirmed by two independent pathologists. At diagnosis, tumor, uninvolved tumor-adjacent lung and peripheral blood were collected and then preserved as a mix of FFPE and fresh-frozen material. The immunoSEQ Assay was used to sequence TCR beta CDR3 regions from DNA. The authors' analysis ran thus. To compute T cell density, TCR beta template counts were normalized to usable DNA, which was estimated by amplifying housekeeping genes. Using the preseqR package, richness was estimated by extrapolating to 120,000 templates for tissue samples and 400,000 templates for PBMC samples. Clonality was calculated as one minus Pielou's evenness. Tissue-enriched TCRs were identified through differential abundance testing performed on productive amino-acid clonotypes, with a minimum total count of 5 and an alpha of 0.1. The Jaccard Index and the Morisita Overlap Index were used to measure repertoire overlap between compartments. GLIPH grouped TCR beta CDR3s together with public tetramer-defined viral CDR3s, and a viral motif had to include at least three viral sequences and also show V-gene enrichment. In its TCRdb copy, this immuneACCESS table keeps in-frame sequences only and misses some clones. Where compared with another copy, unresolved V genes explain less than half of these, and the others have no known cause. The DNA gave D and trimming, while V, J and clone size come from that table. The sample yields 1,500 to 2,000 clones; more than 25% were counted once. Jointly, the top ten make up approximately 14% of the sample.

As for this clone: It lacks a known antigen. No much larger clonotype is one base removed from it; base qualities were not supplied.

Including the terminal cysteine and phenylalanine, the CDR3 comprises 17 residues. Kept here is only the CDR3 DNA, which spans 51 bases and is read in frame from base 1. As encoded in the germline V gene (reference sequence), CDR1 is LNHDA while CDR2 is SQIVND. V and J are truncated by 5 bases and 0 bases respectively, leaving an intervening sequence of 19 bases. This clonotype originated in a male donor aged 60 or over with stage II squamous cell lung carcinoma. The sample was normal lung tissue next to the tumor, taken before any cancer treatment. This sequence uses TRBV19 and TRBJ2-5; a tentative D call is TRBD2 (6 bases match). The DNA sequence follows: TGTGCCAGTAGTCCCCGCCACGGAGGGGCCAACCAAGAGACCCAGTACTTC. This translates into CASSPRHGGANQETQYF.